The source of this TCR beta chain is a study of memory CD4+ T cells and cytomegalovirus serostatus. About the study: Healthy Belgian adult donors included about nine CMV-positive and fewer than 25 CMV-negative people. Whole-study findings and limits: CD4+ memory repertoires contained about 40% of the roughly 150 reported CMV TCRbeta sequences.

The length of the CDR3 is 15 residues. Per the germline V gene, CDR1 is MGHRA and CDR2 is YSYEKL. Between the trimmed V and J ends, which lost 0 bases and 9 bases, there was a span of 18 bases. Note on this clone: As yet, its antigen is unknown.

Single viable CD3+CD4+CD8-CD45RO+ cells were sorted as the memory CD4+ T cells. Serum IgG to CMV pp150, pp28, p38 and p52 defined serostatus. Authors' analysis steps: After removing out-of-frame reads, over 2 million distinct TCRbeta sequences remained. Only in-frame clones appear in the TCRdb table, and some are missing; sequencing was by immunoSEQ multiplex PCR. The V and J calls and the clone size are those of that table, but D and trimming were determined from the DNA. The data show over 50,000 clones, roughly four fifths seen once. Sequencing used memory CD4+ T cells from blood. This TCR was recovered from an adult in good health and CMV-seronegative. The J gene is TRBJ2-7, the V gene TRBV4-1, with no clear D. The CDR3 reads CASSQDPWGSVVQYF. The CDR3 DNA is TGCGCCAGCAGCCAAGACCCTTGGGGATCGGTGGTGCAGTACTTC.